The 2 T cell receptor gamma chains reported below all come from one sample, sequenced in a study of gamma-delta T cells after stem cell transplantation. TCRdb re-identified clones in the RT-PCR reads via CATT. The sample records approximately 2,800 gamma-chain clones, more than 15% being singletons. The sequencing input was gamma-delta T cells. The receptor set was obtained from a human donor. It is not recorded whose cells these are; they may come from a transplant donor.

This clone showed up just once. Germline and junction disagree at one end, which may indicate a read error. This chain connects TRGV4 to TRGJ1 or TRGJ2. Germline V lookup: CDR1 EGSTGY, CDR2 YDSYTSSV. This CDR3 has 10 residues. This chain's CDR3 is CAILYYKKIF. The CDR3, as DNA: TGTGCCATCCTTTATTATAAGAAAATCTTT.

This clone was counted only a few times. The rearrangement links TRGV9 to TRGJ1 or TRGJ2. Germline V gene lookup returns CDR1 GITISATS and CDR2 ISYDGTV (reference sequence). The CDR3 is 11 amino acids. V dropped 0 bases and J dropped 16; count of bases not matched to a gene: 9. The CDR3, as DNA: TGTGCCTTGTGGGAGGTGCGGGGATGCCTCTTT. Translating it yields CALWEVRGCLF.